The clone carrying this T cell receptor beta chain was seen a handful of times. This entry comes from a study of T-cell memory formation after mild COVID-19. MiXCR, run by TCRdb on the 5' RACE reads, gives a single entry per CDR3 protein. The top ten hold approximately 3.4% of the sample, which has 150,000 to 200,000 distinct CDR3 sequences, approximately 13% seen once. The germline V gene encodes CDR1 MDHEN and CDR2 SYDVKM. The CDR3 extends over 13 amino acids. Trimming removed 5 bases at V and 15 bases at J, with 20 bases between. The source material was PBMCs or a T cell subset sorted from them (not recorded which). The TCR was taken from a man between 18 and 35 years old who had mild COVID-19 (a few samples of this study predate the infection). Cell type and time point are not known. The rearrangement links TRBV28 to TRBJ2-1, with D possibly being TRBD2 (6 bases). The CDR3 reads CASSAGTDAKGFF. CDR3 coding DNA: TGTGCCAGCAGTGCGGGGACGGACGCTAAGGGGTTCTTC.